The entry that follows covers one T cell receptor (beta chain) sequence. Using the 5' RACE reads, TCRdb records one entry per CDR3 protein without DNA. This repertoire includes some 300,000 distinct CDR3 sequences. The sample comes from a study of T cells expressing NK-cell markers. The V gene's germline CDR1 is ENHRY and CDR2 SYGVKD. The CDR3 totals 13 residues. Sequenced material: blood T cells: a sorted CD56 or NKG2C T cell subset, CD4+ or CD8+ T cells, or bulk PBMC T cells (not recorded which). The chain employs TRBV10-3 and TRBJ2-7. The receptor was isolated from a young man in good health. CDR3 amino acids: CAIGRQVAYEQYF.